The T cell receptor (beta chain) under discussion was sequenced for a study of cytomegalovirus exposure and HLA in healthy donors. Study background: Earlier sequencing of some 180 million T cells yielded approximately 120 million unique TCR beta sequences. The study, taken as a whole, reports: Some V segments, TRBV6-2 and TRBV6-3 among them, were indistinguishable and were therefore excluded. In most subjects, TCR beta sequences reportedly gave accurate predictions of HLA-A and HLA-B alleles. Later genetic work tied a missense DCLRE1C variant to beta-chain V and J trimming.

60 Vbeta and 13 Jbeta primers were used in PCR. The repertoire was sequenced with immunoSEQ multiplex PCR; TCRdb's copy has only in-frame clones and lacks some. Here the sample spans tens of thousands of clones, approximately 70% being singletons. This clone was seen once. Its antigen is unknown. J was trimmed by 7 bases and V by 5 bases; bases with no gene match: 9. This CDR3 has 15 residues. Germline V gives CDR1 SNHLY, CDR2 FYNNEI. Sequenced: PBMCs. The sequence came from a male donor in good health and CMV-seropositive. The V call is TRBV2, the J call TRBJ1-4; TRBD1 agrees at 8 bases. The CDR3 spells CASSYQGAEGEKLFF. For the CDR3, the DNA is TGTGCCAGCAGTTATCAGGGGGCTGAGGGTGAAAAACTGTTTTTT.